The source of this TCR beta chain is a study of cytomegalovirus exposure and HLA in healthy donors. Germline V gene sequence: CDR1 SGHRS, CDR2 YFSETQ. The trim removed 4 bases at V and 5 bases at J, leaving 8 bases unmatched. The CDR3 loop spans 15 amino acids. The PCR used 60 Vbeta and 13 Jbeta primers. Assay used: immunoSEQ multiplex PCR; TCRdb lists only in-frame clones, some missing. The sample shows fewer than 350,000 clones, 70% to 90% of them seen only once. This receptor was identified in a woman under 30 in good health and CMV-seronegative. The sample comprised PBMCs. The chain has TRBV5-1 and TRBJ2-5; TRBD1 matches 10 bases. For the CDR3, the DNA is TGCGCCAGCAGCCCGGGGACAGGGGTTAGGGAGACCCAGTACTTC. This encodes CASSPGTGVRETQYF.